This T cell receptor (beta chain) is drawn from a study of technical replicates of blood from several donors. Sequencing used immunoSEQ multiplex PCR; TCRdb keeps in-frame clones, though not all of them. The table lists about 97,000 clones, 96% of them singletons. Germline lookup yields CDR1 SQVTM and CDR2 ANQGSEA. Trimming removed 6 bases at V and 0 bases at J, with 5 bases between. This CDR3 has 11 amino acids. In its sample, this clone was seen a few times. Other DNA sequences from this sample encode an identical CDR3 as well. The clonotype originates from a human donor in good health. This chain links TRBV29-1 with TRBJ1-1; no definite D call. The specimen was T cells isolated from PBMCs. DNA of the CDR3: TGCAGCGTAGCCATGAACACTGAAGCTTTCTTT. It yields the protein CSVAMNTEAFF.